This TCR beta chain was sequenced for a study of beta chain features in type 1 diabetes. Study in general: The study examined about 100 million sorted cells across all samples.

Sorted cells reached over 95% purity in every population. Regarding the study as a whole: Comparison showed that naive, central memory and Treg TCRB repertoires appeared more similar among patients than among healthy donors. Any HLA-type effect on TCRB rearrangement remained unresolved here.

Details on this clone: Its specificity is not known.

The whole isolated RNA underwent reverse transcription, so sequencing captured expressed TCRB transcripts. The protocol was immunoSEQ multiplex PCR, while the TCRdb copy is restricted to in-frame clones and leaves out a portion. This table holds around 500,000 clones, 30% found once. CDR1 is SGHNT and CDR2 is YYREEE in the germline V gene (reference sequence). This CDR3 is built from 15 residues. Losses at the gene ends were 3 bases for V and 6 bases for J; bases not matched to a gene: 10. The TCR comes from a man younger than 35 in good health. The sequencing input was naive CD4+ T cells from blood. The chain is built from TRBV5-4 and TRBJ2-7; the match to TRBD1 covers 9 bases. CDR3 loop: CASSWPGQGSVEQYF. In DNA form, the CDR3 reads TGTGCCAGCAGCTGGCCGGGACAGGGATCCGTCGAGCAGTACTTC.